The clone carrying this T cell receptor (beta chain) showed up many times. The V end lost 5 bases, the J end lost 5 bases, and 18 bases lay between the germline ends. The CDR3 has 15 amino acids. Germline V lookup: CDR1 SEHNR, CDR2 FQNEAQ (reference sequence). The data were taken from a study of regulatory T cells in long-lasting Graves disease. CDR3-region Arm-PCR and iRepertoire HTBI primers produced the TCR beta libraries. TCRdb fed the multiplex PCR reads into MiXCR, producing one record per CDR3 protein. The table records approximately 390,000 distinct CDR3 sequences, 16% of them present only once. Indicated time point: newly diagnosed GD, antithyroid drugs for less than 3 months. PBMC RNA was the source of the TCR library. The sample was also reused in another study, on T cells in Graves' hyperthyroidism and ophthalmopathy.

This rearrangement joins TRBV7-9 to TRBJ1-1, with D perhaps TRBD1 (5 bases). Sample: peripheral blood mononuclear cells (PBMCs), taken at new diagnosis, from a patient treated with antithyroid drugs. This clonotype was sampled from a woman between 18 and 30 years old with Graves disease. The CDR3 loop is CASSADGRGRTEAFF. In DNA form, the CDR3 reads TGTGCCAGCAGCGCAGATGGAAGGGGACGGACTGAAGCTTTCTTT. The variable domain in full, with the rest retrieved from reference TRBV7-9 and TRBJ1-1, is DTGVSQNPRHKITKRGQNVTFRCDPISEHNRLYWYRQTLGQGPEFLTYFQNEAQLEKSRLLSDRFSAERPKGSFSTLEIQRTEQGDSAMYLCASSADGRGRTEAFFGQGTRLTVV.